What follows are 18 T cell receptor beta chains derived from one specimen sequenced in a study of T cell responses to AZD1222 COVID-19 vaccine. TCRdb's copy holds only in-frame clones and misses some; the assay was immunoSEQ multiplex PCR. The profile covers fewer than 150,000 clones, with more than 75% appearing a single time and about 4% taken by the ten largest. Sequencing was performed on peripheral blood, taken on day 0 of AZD1222 vaccination. The receptors shown here come from an adult in good health.

This clone was detected a few times. This rearrangement joins TRBV28 to TRBJ2-1; no reliable D call. Trimming pared 1 base from V and 12 bases from J, leaving 10 bases between. The CDR3 has 12 residues. Looked up from germline, CDR1 is MDHEN and CDR2 is SYDVKM. The CDR3 nucleotides read TGTGCCAGCAGTTTATCCCAAACGGTGCAGTTCTTC. Protein sequence: CASSLSQTVQFF.

This clone has a handful of counts. This chain connects TRBV2 to TRBJ2-6; D possibly corresponds to TRBD1 (5 bases). The CDR3 covers 16 residues. V gave up 4 bases and J gave up 2 bases, with 12 bases separating them. The germline gives CDR1 SNHLY, CDR2 FYNNEI. Here the CDR3 reads CASSGPWGTGANVLTF. As DNA, the CDR3 is TGTGCCAGCAGTGGCCCCTGGGGCACTGGGGCCAACGTCCTGACTTTC.

The CDR3 nucleotides are TGTGCCATACATGGGACTAGCGGGGGCTCCTACAATGAGCAGTTCTTC. Its protein is CAIHGTSGGSYNEQFF. This chain uses TRBV2 with TRBJ2-1; 14 bases fit TRBD2. J was trimmed by 0 bases and V by 10 bases; bases with no gene match: 5. The length of the CDR3 is 16 residues. Germline CDR1 reads SNHLY; CDR2 reads FYNNEI.

The genes are TRBV7-2 and TRBJ1-2; the match to TRBD1 covers 11 bases. In germline, CDR1 is SGHTA, CDR2 FQGNSA. Losses at the gene ends were 2 bases for V and 7 bases for J; bases not matched to a gene: 12. The CDR3 totals 17 residues. The CDR3, as DNA: TGTGCCAGCAGCTTACATTCGGCGGACAGGGGGCAGGTTGGCTACACCTTC. It codes for CASSLHSADRGQVGYTF.

This rearrangement joins TRBV2 to TRBJ1-5; possibly TRBD1 for D (5 bases). V shed 8 bases and J shed 5 bases, with 13 bases lying between them. CDR1 is SNHLY, CDR2 FYNNEI, per germline. The CDR3 is made up of 13 amino acids. CDR3 protein: CASGGERDQPQHF. The CDR3 DNA reads TGTGCCAGCGGGGGGGAGAGAGATCAGCCCCAGCATTTT.

This clone was seen a few times. The chain joins TRBV12-5 to TRBJ1-3, with TRBD1 matching over 9 bases. V trimming: 5 bases; J trimming: 1 base; junction bases outside the gene matches: 3. CDR3 length: 15 residues. Germline CDR1 is LGHNT and CDR2 is FRNRAP. The chain's CDR3 is CASGEGQGSGNTIYF. Written as DNA, the CDR3 is TGTGCTAGTGGTGAGGGACAGGGATCTGGAAACACCATATATTTT.

This rearrangement joins TRBV4-1 to TRBJ1-1, with D tentatively TRBD1 (5 bases). This CDR3 region has 14 residues. The V gene lost 6 bases and the J gene lost 3 bases, with 14 bases spanning the gap. Germline V lookup: CDR1 MGHRA, CDR2 YSYEKL. The CDR3 loop reads CASSTRVADTEAFF. CDR3 coding DNA: TGCGCCAGCAGTACCAGGGTGGCCGACACTGAAGCTTTCTTT.

V and J are TRBV3-1 (or the pseudogene TRBV3-2) and TRBJ2-7; D unclear. V was clipped by 2 bases and J by 6 bases, with 5 bases between them. CDR3 size: 11 residues. Germline CDR1 LGHDT, CDR2 YNNKEL (reference sequence). CDR3 sequence: CASSQQSEQYF. CDR3 coding DNA: TGTGCCAGCAGCCAACAATCCGAGCAGTACTTC.

J is TRBJ2-2 and V is TRBV19; D could derive from TRBD1 or TRBD2 (5 bases each). Trimming took 7 bases from V and 0 from J, leaving 12 bases between them. This CDR3 spans 15 amino acids. Germline CDR1 LNHDA, CDR2 SQIVND (reference sequence). The CDR3 region has the DNA TGTGCCAGTACTGCCGGGACGCCGAACACCGGGGAGCTGTTTTTT. Encoded protein: CASTAGTPNTGELFF.

The chain links TRBV5-1 to TRBJ2-2; no definite D call. V was pared by 4 bases and J by 5 bases, with 12 bases between. CDR3 length equals 14 residues. Germline CDR1 reads SGHRS; CDR2 reads YFSETQ. The CDR3 DNA is TGCGCCAGCAGCCGAGGTTGGGGTACCGGGGAGCTGTTTTTT. Residues: CASSRGWGTGELFF.

The gene calls are TRBV5-6 and TRBJ1-3; D is unresolved. Germline V gives CDR1 SGHDT, CDR2 YYEEEE. This CDR3 region has 17 residues. The V gene lost 4 bases and the J gene lost 0 bases, with 17 bases spanning the gap. The CDR3 region has the DNA TGTGCCAGCAGCGCGTTAGGAGGATCAGTCTCTGGAAACACCATATATTTT. Translated: CASSALGGSVSGNTIYF.

V is TRBV9 and J is TRBJ1-5, with D maybe TRBD1 (5 bases). Germline loops: CDR1 SGDLS, CDR2 YYNGEE. The V end lost 0 bases, the J end lost 5 bases, and 12 bases lay between the germline ends. The CDR3 spans 15 residues. The CDR3 sequence: CASSVDSRAHQPQHF. CDR3 bases: TGTGCCAGCAGCGTAGATTCCAGGGCGCATCAGCCCCAGCATTTT.

The rearrangement uses TRBV28 and TRBJ1-3, with D possibly matching TRBD1 (5 bases). In germline, CDR1 is MDHEN, CDR2 SYDVKM. V was trimmed by 3 bases and J by 0 bases, leaving 9 bases between them. The CDR3 runs to 15 residues. CDR3 nucleotides: TGTGCCAGCAGTTTTACGGACAACTCTGGAAACACCATATATTTT. Its protein product is CASSFTDNSGNTIYF.

The chain employs TRBV29-1 and TRBJ2-2; D is ambiguous. V lost 3 bases to trimming and J lost 3 bases, with 8 bases between them. The CDR3 is 13 amino acids. Germline V gene sequence: CDR1 SQVTM, CDR2 ANQGSEA. The CDR3 DNA follows: TGCAGCGTTGATTTAGGGTACACCGGGGAGCTGTTTTTT. Amino acid sequence: CSVDLGYTGELFF.

The chain links TRBV28 to TRBJ1-5; possibly TRBD1 for D (6 bases). This CDR3 contains 15 residues. Trimming took 7 bases from V and 6 from J, leaving 19 bases between them. Germline CDR1 is MDHEN and CDR2 is SYDVKM. CDR3 sequence (DNA): TGTGCCAGCACTGGGGGGCAGGGGTATCGTCAGCCCCAGCATTTT. Translated, it gives CASTGGQGYRQPQHF.

The chain recombines TRBV4-1 with TRBJ2-7, with a tentative D call TRBD2 (5 bases). The CDR3 sequence is 16 residues long. The germline CDR1 and CDR2 sequences are MGHRA and YSYEKL. With 0 bases removed from V and 0 bases from J, the gap between germline ends came to 12 bases. The CDR3 coding sequence is TGCGCCAGCAGCCAAGACGGCGGAGGTCCCTCCTACGAGCAGTACTTC. It specifies CASSQDGGGPSYEQYF.

V and J are TRBV15 and TRBJ1-2; the D is unclear. The CDR3 is made up of 15 amino acids. The germline V gene has CDR1 LNHNV and CDR2 YYDKDF (reference sequence). Trimming removed 1 base from V and 3 bases from J, with 12 bases in between. This CDR3 reads CATSRGDNTDYGYTF. The CDR3 nucleotides are TGTGCCACCAGCAGAGGCGACAACACGGACTATGGCTACACCTTC.

The chain links TRBV7-8 to TRBJ1-5, with no clear D. This CDR3 has 12 residues. V was trimmed by 4 bases and J by 4 bases, leaving 5 bases between them. Germline V gene sequence: CDR1 SGHVS, CDR2 FQNEAQ. The CDR3 spells CASSSGNQPQHF. The CDR3 nucleotides read TGTGCCAGCAGCTCGGGGAATCAGCCCCAGCATTTT.